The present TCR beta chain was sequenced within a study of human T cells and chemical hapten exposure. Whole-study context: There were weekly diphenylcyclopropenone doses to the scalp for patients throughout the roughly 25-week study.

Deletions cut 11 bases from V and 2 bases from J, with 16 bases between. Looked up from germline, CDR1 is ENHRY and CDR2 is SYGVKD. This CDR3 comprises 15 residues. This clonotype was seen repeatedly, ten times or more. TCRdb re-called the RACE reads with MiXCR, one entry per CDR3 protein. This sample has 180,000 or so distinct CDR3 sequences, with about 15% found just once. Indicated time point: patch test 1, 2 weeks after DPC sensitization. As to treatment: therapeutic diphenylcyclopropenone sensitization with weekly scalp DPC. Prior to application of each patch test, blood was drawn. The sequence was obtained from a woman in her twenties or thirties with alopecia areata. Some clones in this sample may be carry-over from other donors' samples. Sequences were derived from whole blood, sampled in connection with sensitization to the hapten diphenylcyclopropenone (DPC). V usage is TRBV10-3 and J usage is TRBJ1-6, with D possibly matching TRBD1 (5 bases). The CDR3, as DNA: TGTGCCGCAGGGAGGGACGGGACCTATAATTCACCCCTCCACTTT. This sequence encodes CAAGRDGTYNSPLHF.